This record covers a single T cell receptor beta chain. This clonotype has only a few counts. Its antigen is unknown. Per-nucleotide qualities are absent, and no much larger clonotype sits a single base away. The record originates from a study of T cells after yellow fever vaccination (dated by TCRdb to between 2018 and 2021). With regard to the full study: Libraries from fractions with low cell numbers were prepared with the SMART-Seq v4 Ultra Low Input RNA kit. Bulk TCR alpha and beta repertoires were sequenced longitudinally to track T-cell clones before and after primary and booster YFV17D yellow fever vaccination. Two healthy male donors, one aged 18 to 30 and one aged 30 to 40 years, were included in the cohort. Blood samples were taken at several timepoints before and after primary and secondary immunization, and bulk PBMC replicates and cell subsets were isolated.

Sequencing was carried out with an Illumina NovaSeq 6000. TCR cDNA was made using 5'RACE template switching, a step that added a universal primer site and unique molecular identifiers. cDNA synthesis was primed from both the TCR alpha and TCR beta constant segments. Library amplification involved two PCR steps, and the second step added sample barcodes and sequencing adapters. Sequencing of libraries was performed on Illumina HiSeq 2500 (2x100 bp) or NovaSeq (2x150 bp). The paper's processing steps were these. MIGEC handled demultiplexing of reads and collapsing into UMI consensus sequences, while MiXCR performed V(D)J alignment. Vaccine-responding clonotypes were identified with edgeR using replicate PBMC samples, with FDR below 0.01 and a log2 fold change above 5 up to day 15 being required. Bulk clonotypes were assigned CD4 or CD8 identity according to which sequenced CD4 or CD8 repertoire held them at higher abundance. Starting from the raw public reads, TCRdb applied fastp trimming at Q25, assembled clones with MiXCR and retained in-frame beta chains. For every CDR3 protein sequence, its rows merge into one entry that carries the most common genes and DNA. TCRdb, not the authors, supplied the V and J calls. The sample profile shows 130,000 or so distinct CDR3 sequences; about 16% of them were found once. The ten largest clonotypes hold around 40% of the sample.

This specimen's treatment or condition label, interpreted: live attenuated yellow fever vaccine strain. PBMCs were isolated from peripheral blood using a standard Ficoll-Paque protocol. CD4 and CD8 T-cell fractions were isolated with Dynabeads CD4 and CD8 positive selection kits. TriZol was used to extract RNA from bulk PBMCs, from CD4 and CD8 fractions, and from dextramer-positive and dextramer-negative fractions. The germline ends are 11 bases apart after V is trimmed by 4 bases and J by 8 bases. The CDR3 runs 12 residues from the cysteine to the phenylalanine. Only the CDR3 part of the read is kept: 36 bases, read in frame from the first base. From a lookup of the germline V gene (reference sequence), CDR1 and CDR2 are SEHNR and FQNEAQ. The study at large found these results: After the booster, most of the clones that had expanded following primary vaccination were detected again (96% of CD4 and around 88% of CD8), which suggests that memory was broadly maintained. A small share of clonotypes was detected in both CD4 and CD8 compartments, with the overlap likely arising from convergent recombination. The study included only two donors, which limits how far the findings can be generalized. Because abundant contaminating clonotypes from the bulk population could be contained in FACS-sorted repertoires, computational filtering was required. Compared with the primary T-cell response, the secondary T-cell response was faster but weaker, reaching its peak on day 5 rather than on day 15.

The origin of this receptor is a man between 18 and 35 years old who received the YFV17D yellow fever vaccine. The receptor chain draws on TRBV7-9 and TRBJ1-1; perhaps TRBD1 is the D gene, with 5 bases matching. The starting material was CD8+ T cells sorted from PBMCs, obtained 5 days after the yellow fever booster vaccination. The DNA reads TGTGCCAGCAGCTCATACGGGGGAGAAGCTTTCTTT. This translates into CASSSYGGEAFF.